This T cell receptor (beta chain) was obtained from a study of OX40 agonist ivuxolimab in advanced cancers. Study-level findings and limits: Determination of antigen specificity was not performed for the expanded peripheral T cells.

Trimming removed 2 bases at V and 3 bases at J, with 17 bases between. The CDR3 runs 17 residues. CDR1 is KGHSH and CDR2 is LQKENI in the germline V gene. Assay used: immunoSEQ multiplex PCR; TCRdb lists only in-frame clones, some missing. Of about 51,000 clones in the sample, about 80% are singletons; the top ten hold less than 4%. Note on this clone: Its antigen remains unidentified.

The material was CD4+ or CD8+ T cells sorted from blood, obtained in a trial of the OX40 agonist ivuxolimab. The V call is TRBV18, the J call TRBJ1-5, with D possibly matching TRBD1 (5 bases). The sequence came from an adult with an advanced solid tumor such as melanoma, head and neck, liver or kidney cancer. CDR3 in DNA: TGTGCCAGCTCACCAGGCATGAAAGGGGCACACAATCAGCCCCAGCATTTT. Translation: CASSPGMKGAHNQPQHF.